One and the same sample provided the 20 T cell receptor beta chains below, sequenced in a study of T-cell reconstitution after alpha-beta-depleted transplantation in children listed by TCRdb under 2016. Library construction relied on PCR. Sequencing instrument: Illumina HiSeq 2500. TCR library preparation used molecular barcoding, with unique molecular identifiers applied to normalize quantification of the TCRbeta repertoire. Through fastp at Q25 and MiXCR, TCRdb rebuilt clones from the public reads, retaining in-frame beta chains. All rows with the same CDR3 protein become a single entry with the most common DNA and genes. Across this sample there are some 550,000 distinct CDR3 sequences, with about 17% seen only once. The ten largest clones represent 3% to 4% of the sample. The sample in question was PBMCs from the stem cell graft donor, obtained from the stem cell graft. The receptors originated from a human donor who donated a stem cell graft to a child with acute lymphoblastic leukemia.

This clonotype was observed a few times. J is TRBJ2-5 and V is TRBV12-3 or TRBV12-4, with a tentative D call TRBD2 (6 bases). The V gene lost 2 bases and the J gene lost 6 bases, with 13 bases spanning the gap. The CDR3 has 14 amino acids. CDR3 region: CASSLLGEVKTQYF. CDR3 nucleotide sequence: TGTGCCAGCAGTTTACTGGGGGAGGTCAAGACCCAGTACTTC.

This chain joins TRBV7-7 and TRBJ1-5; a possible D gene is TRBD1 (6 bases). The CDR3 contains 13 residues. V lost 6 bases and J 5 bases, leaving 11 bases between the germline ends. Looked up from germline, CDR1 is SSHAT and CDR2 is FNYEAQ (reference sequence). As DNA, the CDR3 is TGTGCCAGCAGTTCAGGGGAGGATCAGCCCCAGCATTTT. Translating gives CASSSGEDQPQHF.

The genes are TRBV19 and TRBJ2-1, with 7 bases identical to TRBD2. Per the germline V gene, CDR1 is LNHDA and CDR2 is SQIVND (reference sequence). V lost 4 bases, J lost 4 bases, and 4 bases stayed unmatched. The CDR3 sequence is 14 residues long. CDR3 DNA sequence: TGTGCCAGTAGTAGCCTAGCGGCGTACAATGAGCAGTTCTTC. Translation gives CASSSLAAYNEQFF.

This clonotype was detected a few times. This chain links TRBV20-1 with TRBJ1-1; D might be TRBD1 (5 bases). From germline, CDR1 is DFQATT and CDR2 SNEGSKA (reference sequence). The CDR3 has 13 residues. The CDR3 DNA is TGCAGGCTAAACCCCGGGGGAGGCACTGAAGCTTTCTTT. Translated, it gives CRLNPGGGTEAFF.

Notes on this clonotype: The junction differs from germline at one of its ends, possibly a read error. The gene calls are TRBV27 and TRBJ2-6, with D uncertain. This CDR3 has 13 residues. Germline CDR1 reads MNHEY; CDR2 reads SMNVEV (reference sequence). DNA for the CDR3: TGTGCCAGCAGCGGCTATGGGCCCAACGTCCTGACTTTC. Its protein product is CASSGYGPNVLTF.

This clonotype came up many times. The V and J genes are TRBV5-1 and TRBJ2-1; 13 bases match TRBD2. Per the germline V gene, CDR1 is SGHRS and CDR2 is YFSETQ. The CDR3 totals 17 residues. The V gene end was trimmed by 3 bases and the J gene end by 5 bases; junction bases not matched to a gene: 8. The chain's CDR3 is CASSWTSGSPSNNEQFF. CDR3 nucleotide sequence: TGCGCCAGCAGCTGGACTAGCGGGAGCCCCTCGAACAATGAGCAGTTCTTC.

CDR3 protein: CASSEYSGRAYQETQYF. The CDR3, as DNA: TGTGCCAGCAGTGAATACTCGGGCAGGGCATACCAAGAGACCCAGTACTTC. This chain joins TRBV6-1 and TRBJ2-5; maybe TRBD1 (5 bases). Germline CDR1 reads MNHNS; CDR2 reads SASEGT. The ends were cut back, 2 bases at V and 0 bases at J, with 16 bases in the middle. CDR3 length: 17 amino acids.

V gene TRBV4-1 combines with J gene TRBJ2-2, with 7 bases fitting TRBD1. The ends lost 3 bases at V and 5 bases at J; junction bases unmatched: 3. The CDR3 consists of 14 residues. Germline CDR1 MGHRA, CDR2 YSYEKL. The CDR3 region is CASSHFRGTGELFF. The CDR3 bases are TGCGCCAGCAGCCACTTCAGGGGGACCGGGGAGCTGTTTTTT.

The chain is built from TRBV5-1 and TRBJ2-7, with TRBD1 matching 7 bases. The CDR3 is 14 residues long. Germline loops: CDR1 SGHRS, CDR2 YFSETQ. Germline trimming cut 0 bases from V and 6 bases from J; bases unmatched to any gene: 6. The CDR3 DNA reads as TGCGCCAGCAGCTTGGCCGGACAGGAAGGCGAGCAGTACTTC. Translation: CASSLAGQEGEQYF. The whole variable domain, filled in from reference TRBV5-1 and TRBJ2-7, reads KAGVTQTPRYLIKTRGQQVTLSCSPISGHRSVSWYQQTPGQGLQFLFEYFSETQRNKGNFPGRFSGRQFSNSRSEMNVSTLELGDSALYLCASSLAGQEGEQYFGPGTRLTVT.

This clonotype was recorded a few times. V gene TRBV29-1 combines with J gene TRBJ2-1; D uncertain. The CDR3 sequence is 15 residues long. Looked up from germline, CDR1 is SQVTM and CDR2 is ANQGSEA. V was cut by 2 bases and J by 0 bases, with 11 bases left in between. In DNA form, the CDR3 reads TGCAGCGTTGAAACGGGCCAACGCTCCTACAATGAGCAGTTCTTC. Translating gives CSVETGQRSYNEQFF.

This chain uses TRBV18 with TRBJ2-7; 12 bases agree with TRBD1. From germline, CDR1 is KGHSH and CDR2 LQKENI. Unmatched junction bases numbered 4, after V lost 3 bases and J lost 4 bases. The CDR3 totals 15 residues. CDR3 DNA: TGTGCCAGCTCACCGGGGACAGGGGGCTGGTACGAGCAGTACTTC. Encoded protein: CASSPGTGGWYEQYF.

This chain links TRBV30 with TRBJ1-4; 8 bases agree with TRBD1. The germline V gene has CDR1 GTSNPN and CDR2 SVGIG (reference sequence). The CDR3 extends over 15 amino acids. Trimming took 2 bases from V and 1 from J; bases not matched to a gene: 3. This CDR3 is CAWSTDRGTNEKLFF. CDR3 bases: TGTGCCTGGAGTACCGACAGGGGAACTAATGAAAAACTGTTTTTT.

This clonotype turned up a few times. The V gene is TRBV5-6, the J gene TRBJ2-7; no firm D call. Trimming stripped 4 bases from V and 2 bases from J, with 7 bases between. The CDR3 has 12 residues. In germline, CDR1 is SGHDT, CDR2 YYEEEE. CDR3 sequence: CASSLYTYEQYF. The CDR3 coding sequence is TGTGCCAGCAGCCTGTATACCTACGAGCAGTACTTC. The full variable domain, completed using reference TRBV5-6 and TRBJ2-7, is DAGVTQSPTHLIKTRGQQVTLRCSPKSGHDTVSWYQQALGQGPQFIFQYYEEEERQRGNFPDRFSGHQFPNYSSELNVNALLLGDSALYLCASSLYTYEQYFGPGTRLTVT.

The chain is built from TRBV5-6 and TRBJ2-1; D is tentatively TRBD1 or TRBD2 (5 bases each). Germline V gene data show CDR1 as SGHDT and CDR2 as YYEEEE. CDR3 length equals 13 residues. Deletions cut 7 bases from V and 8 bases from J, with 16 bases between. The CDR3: CASRLGGKDEQFF. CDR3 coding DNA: TGTGCCAGCCGCCTTGGGGGTAAGGATGAGCAGTTCTTC.

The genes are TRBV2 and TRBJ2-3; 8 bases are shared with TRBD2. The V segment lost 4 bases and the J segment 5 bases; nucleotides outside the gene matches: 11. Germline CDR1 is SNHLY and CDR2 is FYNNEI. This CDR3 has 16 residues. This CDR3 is CASSVTGRDQKDTQYF. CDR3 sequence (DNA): TGTGCCAGCAGTGTTACCGGGAGGGACCAGAAAGATACGCAGTATTTT.

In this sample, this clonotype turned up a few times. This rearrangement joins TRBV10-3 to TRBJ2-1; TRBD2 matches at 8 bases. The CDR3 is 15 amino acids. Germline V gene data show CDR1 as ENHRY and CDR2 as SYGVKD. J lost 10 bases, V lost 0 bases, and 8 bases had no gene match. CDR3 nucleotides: TGTGCCATCAGTGAGTCGGGACTAGGTGGTCGGGAGCAGTTCTTC. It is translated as CAISESGLGGREQFF.

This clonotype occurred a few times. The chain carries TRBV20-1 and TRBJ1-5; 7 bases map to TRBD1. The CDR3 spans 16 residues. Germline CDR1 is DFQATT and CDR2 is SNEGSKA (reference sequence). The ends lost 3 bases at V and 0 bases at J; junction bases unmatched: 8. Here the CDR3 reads CSASPKYRGSNQPQHF. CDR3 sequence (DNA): TGCAGTGCTAGTCCCAAATACAGGGGTAGCAATCAGCCCCAGCATTTT.

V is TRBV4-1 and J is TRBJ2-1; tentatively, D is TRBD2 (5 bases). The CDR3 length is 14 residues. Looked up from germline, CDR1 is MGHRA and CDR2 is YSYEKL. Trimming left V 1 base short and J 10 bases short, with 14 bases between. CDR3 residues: CASSQVSVEGEQFF. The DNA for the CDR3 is TGCGCCAGCAGCCAAGTCTCAGTTGAGGGAGAGCAGTTCTTC.

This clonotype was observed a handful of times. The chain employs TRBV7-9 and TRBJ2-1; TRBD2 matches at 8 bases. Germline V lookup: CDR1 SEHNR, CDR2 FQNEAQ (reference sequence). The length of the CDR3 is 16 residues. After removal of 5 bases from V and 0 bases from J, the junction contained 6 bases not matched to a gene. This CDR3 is CASSPIAGFSYNEQFF. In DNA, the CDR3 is TGTGCCAGCAGCCCGATAGCGGGATTCTCCTACAATGAGCAGTTCTTC.

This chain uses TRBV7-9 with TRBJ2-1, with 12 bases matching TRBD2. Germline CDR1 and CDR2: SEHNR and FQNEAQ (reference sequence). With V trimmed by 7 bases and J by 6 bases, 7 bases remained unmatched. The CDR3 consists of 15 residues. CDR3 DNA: TGTGCCAGCATCATGCTAGCGGGAGGGCCCAATGAGCAGTTCTTC. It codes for CASIMLAGGPNEQFF.